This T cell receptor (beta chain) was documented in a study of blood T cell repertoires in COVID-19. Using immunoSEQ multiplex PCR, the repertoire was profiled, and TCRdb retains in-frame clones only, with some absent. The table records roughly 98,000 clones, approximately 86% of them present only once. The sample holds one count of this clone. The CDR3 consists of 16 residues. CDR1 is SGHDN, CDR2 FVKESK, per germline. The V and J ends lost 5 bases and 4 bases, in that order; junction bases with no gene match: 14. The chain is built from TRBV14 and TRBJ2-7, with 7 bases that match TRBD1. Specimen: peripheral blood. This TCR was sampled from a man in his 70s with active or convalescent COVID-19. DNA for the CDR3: TGTGCCAGCAGCAACAACCCCGGGACAGCAAAATACGAGCAGTACTTC. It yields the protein CASSNNPGTAKYEQYF.